The clone carrying this T cell receptor beta chain was picked up one time. Naive CD8 cells lacked CD45RO and underwent positive selection for CCR7, leaving out terminally differentiated effector memory CD45RA+ cells. Trimming cost V 0 bases and J 4 bases; bases outside gene matches: 7. CDR3 size: 15 residues. CDR1 and CDR2 from the germline V gene are SGDLS and YYNGEE. Deep-level assay runs were performed. Method: immunoSEQ multiplex PCR; TCRdb's copy keeps in-frame clones and lacks some. Among about 820,000 clones, almost 95% were seen once, and the ten largest hold 20% to 30%. This sample was taken from a study of shared clonotypes between healthy human individuals.

Sequenced material: naive CD8+ T cells sorted from blood. This receptor was obtained from a man aged 30-40 years in good health. This chain links TRBV9 with TRBJ2-7, with TRBD2 matching over 7 bases. The CDR3: CASSVGGGLVYEQYF. The CDR3 DNA sequence: TGTGCCAGCAGCGTAGGAGGAGGACTAGTGTACGAGCAGTACTTC.